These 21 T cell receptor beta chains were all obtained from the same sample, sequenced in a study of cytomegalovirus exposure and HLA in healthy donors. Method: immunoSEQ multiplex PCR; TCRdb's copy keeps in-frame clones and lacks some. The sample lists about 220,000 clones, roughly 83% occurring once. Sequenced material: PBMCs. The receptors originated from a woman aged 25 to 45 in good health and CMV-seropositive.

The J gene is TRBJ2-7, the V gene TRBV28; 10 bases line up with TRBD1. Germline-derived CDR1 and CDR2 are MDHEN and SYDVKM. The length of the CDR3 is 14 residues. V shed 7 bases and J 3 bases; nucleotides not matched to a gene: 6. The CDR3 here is CASKPGQGIYEQYF. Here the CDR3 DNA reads TGTGCCAGCAAACCGGGACAGGGGATCTACGAGCAGTACTTC.

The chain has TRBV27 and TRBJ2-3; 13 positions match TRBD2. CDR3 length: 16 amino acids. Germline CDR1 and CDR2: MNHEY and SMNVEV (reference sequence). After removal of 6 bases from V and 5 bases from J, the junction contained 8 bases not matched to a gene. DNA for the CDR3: TGTGCCAGCAGCCCCCGACTAGCGGGAGGTCGAGATACGCAGTATTTT. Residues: CASSPRLAGGRDTQYF.

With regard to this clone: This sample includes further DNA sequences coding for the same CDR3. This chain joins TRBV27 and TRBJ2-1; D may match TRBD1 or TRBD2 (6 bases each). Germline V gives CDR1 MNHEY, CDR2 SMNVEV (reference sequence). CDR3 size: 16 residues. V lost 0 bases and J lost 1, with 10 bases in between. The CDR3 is CASSLSRGDSYNEQFF. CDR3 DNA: TGTGCCAGCAGTTTATCTAGGGGGGATTCCTACAATGAGCAGTTCTTC.

The CDR3 reads CASSVQLAGSYNEQFF. For the CDR3, the DNA is TGTGCCAGCAGTGTACAACTAGCGGGCTCCTACAATGAGCAGTTCTTC. The chain combines TRBV6-1 with TRBJ2-1, with 9 bases aligning to TRBD2. This CDR3 comprises 16 residues. The ends lost 4 bases at V and 0 bases at J; junction bases unmatched: 4. Germline V gene sequence: CDR1 MNHNS, CDR2 SASEGT.

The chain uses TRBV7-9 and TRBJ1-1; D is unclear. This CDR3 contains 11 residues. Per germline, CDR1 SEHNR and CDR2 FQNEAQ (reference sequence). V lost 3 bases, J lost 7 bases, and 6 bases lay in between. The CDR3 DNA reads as TGTGCCAGCAGCTTTTCAGGTGAAGCTTTCTTT. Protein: CASSFSGEAFF.

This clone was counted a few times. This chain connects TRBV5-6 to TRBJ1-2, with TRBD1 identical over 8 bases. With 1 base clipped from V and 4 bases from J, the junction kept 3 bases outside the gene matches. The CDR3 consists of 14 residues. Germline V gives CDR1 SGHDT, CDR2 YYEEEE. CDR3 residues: CASSLSGGAYGYTF. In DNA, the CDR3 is TGTGCCAGCAGCTTGTCAGGGGGCGCCTATGGCTACACCTTC. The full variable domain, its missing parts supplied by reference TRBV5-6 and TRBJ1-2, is DAGVTQSPTHLIKTRGQQVTLRCSPKSGHDTVSWYQQALGQGPQFIFQYYEEEERQRGNFPDRFSGHQFPNYSSELNVNALLLGDSALYLCASSLSGGAYGYTFGSGTRLTVV.

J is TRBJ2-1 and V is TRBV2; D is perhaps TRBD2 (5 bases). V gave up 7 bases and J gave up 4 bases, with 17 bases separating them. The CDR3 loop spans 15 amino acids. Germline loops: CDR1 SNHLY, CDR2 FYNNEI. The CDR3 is CASTVVATQYNEQFF. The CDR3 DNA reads TGTGCCAGCACCGTTGTAGCGACCCAATACAATGAGCAGTTCTTC.

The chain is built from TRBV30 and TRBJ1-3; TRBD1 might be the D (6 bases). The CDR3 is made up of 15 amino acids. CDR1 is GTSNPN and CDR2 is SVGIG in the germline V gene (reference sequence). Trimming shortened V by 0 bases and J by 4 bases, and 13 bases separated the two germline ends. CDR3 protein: CAWSVRDIGGNTIYF. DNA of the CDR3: TGTGCCTGGAGTGTAAGGGACATTGGGGGAAACACCATATATTTT.

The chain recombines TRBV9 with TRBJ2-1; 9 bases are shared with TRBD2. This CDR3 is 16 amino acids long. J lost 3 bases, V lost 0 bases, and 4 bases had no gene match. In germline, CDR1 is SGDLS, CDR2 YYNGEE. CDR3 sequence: CASSVESAGGYNEQFF. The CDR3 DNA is TGTGCCAGCAGCGTAGAGTCAGCGGGGGGCTACAATGAGCAGTTCTTC. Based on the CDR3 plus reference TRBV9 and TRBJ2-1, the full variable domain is DSGVTQTPKHLITATGQRVTLRCSPRSGDLSVYWYQQSLDQGLQFLIQYYNGEERAKGNILERFSAQQFPDLHSELNLSSLELGDSALYFCASSVESAGGYNEQFFGPGTRLTVL.

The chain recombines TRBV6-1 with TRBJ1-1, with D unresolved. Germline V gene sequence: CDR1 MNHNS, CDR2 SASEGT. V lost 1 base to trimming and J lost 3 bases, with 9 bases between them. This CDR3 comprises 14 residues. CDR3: CASSEGPTDTEAFF. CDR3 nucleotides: TGTGCCAGCAGTGAAGGACCGACGGACACTGAAGCTTTCTTT.

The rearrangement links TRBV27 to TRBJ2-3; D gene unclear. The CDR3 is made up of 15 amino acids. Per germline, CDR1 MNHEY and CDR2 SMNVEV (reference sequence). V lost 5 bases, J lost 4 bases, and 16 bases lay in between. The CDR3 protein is CASSIFARAADTQYF. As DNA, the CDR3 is TGTGCCAGCAGTATCTTCGCCCGGGCAGCAGATACGCAGTATTTT.

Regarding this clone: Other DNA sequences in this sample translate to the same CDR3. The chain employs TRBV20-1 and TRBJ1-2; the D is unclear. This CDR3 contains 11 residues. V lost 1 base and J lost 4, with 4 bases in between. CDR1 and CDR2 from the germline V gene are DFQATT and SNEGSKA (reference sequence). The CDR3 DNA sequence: TGCAGTGCTAGAGGAGGCTATGGCTACACCTTC. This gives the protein CSARGGYGYTF.

This chain's CDR3 is CASSQEGTGGFGAYEQYF. The CDR3 DNA sequence: TGCGCCAGCAGCCAAGAAGGAACTGGAGGGTTCGGAGCCTACGAGCAGTACTTC. The chain recombines TRBV4-1 with TRBJ2-7; D possibly corresponds to TRBD2 (6 bases). The CDR3 runs 18 residues. The germline gives CDR1 MGHRA, CDR2 YSYEKL. Trimming shortened V by 0 bases and J by 2 bases, and 20 bases separated the two germline ends.

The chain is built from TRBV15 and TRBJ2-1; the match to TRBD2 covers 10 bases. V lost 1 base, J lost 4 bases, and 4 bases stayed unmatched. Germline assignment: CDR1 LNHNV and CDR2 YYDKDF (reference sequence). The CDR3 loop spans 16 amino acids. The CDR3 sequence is CATSRVPSGSYNEQFF. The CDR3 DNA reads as TGTGCCACCAGCAGAGTGCCTAGCGGGAGTTACAATGAGCAGTTCTTC. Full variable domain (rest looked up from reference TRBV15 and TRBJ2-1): DAMVIQNPRYQVTQFGKPVTLSCSQTLNHNVMYWYQQKSSQAPKLLFHYYDKDFNNEADTPDNFQSRRPNTSFCFLDIRSPGLGDTAMYLCATSRVPSGSYNEQFFGPGTRLTVL.

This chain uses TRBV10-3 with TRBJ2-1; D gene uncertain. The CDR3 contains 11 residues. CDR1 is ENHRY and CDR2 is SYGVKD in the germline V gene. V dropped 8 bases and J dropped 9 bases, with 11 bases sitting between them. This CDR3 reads CAIEDLGEQFF. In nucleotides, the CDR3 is TGTGCCATCGAGGATCTCGGTGAGCAGTTCTTC.

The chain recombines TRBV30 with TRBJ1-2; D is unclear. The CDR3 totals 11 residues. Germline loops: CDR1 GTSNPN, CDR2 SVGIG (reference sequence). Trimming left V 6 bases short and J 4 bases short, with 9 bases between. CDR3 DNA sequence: TGTGCCTGCAACGACATCTATGGCTACACCTTC. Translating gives CACNDIYGYTF. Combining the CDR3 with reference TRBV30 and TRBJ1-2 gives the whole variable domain SQTIHQWPATLVQPVGSPLSLECTVEGTSNPNLYWYRQAAGRGLQLLFYSVGIGQISSEVPQNLSASRPQDRQFILSSKKLLLSDSGFYLCACNDIYGYTFGSGTRLTVV.

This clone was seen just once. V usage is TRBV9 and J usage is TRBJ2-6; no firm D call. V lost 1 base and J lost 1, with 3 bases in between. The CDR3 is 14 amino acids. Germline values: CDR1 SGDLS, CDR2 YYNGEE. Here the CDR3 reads CASSVRSGANVLTF. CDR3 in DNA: TGTGCCAGCAGCGTACGGTCTGGGGCCAACGTCCTGACTTTC.

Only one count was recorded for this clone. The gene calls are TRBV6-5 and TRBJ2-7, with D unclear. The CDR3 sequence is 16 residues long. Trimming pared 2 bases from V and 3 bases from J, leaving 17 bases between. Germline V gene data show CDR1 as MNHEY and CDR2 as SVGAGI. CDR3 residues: CASSYRWAPPYYEQYF. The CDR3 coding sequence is TGTGCCAGCAGTTACCGGTGGGCCCCACCATACTACGAGCAGTACTTC.

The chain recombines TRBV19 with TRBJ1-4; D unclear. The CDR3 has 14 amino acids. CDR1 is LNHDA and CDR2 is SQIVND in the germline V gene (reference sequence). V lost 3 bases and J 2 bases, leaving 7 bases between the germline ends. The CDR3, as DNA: TGTGCCAGTAGTATTGGGAGGACTAATGAAAAACTGTTTTTT. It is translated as CASSIGRTNEKLFF.

This CDR3 is CASSPGLAEPSSYEQYF. CDR3 in DNA: TGTGCCAGCAGCCCGGGACTAGCGGAGCCCAGCTCCTACGAGCAGTACTTC. The chain employs TRBV11-2 and TRBJ2-7, with 11 bases lining up with TRBD2. The CDR3 runs 17 residues. V was pared by 5 bases and J by 0 bases, with 9 bases of the junction left unmatched. The germline V gene has CDR1 SGHAT and CDR2 FQNNGV.

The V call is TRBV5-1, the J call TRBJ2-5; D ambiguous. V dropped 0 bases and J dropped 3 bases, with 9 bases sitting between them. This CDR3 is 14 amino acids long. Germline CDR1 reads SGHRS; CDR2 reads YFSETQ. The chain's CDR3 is CASSLAPQEETQYF. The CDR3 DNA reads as TGCGCCAGCAGCTTGGCCCCCCAAGAAGAGACCCAGTACTTC.